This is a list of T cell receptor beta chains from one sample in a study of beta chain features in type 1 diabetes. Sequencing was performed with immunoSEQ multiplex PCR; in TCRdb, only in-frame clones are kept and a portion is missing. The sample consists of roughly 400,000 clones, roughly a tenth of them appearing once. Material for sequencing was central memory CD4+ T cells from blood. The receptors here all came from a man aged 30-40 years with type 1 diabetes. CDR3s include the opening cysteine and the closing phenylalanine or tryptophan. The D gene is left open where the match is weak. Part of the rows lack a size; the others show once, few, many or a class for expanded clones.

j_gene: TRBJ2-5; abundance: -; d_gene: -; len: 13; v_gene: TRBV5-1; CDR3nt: TGCGCCAGCAGCTTGGGGGTGGAGGAGACCCAGTACTTC; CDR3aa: CASSLGVEETQYF
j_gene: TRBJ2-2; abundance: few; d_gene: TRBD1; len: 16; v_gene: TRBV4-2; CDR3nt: TGTGCCAGCAGCCAAGTCCGGACAGGGGCCTCGAGGGAGCTGTTTTTT; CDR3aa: CASSQVRTGASRELFF
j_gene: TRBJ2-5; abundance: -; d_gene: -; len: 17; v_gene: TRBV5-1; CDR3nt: TGCGCCAGCAGCTCCTCAAAGGACAGTACCTTGCAAGAGACCCAGTACTTC; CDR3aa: CASSSSKDSTLQETQYF
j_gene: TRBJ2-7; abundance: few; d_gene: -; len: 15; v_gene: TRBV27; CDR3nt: TGTGCCAGCATATCCACGGGGCAGGGGACCTACGAGCAGTACTTC; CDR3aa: CASISTGQGTYEQYF
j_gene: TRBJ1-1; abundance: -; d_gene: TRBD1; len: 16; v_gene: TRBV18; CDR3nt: TGTGCCAGCTCCCGGGGACAGAGTGTATTGAACACTGAAGCTTTCTTT; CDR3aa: CASSRGQSVLNTEAFF
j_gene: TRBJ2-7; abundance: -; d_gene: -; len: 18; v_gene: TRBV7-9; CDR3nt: TGTGCCAGCAGCCCCCGCCCAGCGGGCCCGGCCTTCCCTCCCGAGCAGTACTTC; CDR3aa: CASSPRPAGPAFPPEQYF
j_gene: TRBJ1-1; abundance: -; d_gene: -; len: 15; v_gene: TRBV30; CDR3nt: TGTGCCTGGAGTGCCCGGACCGGATGGAACACTGAAGCTTTCTTT; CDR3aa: CAWSARTGWNTEAFF
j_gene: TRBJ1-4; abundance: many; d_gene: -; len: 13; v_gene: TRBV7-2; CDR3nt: TGTGCCAGCAGCTTAGTTCCAATAGAAAAACTGTTTTTT; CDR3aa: CASSLVPIEKLFF
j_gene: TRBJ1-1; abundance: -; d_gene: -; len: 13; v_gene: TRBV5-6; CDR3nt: TGTGCCAGCAGCTTGGGGGTAAACACTGAAGCTTTCTTT; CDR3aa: CASSLGVNTEAFF
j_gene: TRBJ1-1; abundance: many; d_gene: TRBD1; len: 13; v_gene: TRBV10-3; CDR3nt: TGTGCCATCAAACCGGACAGGGGGACTGAAGCTTTCTTT; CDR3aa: CAIKPDRGTEAFF
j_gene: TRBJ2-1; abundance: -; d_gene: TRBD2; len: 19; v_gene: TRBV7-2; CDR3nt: TGTGCCAGCAGCTTAGAGCCGAAGACTAGCGGGAGGGGGTGGAATGAGCAGTTCTTC; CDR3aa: CASSLEPKTSGRGWNEQFF
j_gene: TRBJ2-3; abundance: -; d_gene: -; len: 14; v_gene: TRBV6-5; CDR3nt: TGTGCCAGCAGTGTTCAGGGCTATACAGATACGCAGTATTTT; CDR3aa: CASSVQGYTDTQYF
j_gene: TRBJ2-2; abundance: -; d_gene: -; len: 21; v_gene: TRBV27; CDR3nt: TGTGCCAGCAGTTCCCCGGGGGCTCGGTCAGGTCGGGGGTGGCTTGACGGGGAGCTGTTTTTT; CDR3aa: CASSSPGARSGRGWLDGELFF
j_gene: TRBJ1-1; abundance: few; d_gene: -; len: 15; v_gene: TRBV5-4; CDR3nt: TGTGCCAGCAGTTGGCTATCGACAGGAGGGACTGAAGCTTTCTTT; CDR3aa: CASSWLSTGGTEAFF
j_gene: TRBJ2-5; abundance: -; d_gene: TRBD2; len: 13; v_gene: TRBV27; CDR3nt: TGTGCCAGCAAGCGGGAGATTTGGGAGACCCAGTACTTC; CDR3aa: CASKREIWETQYF
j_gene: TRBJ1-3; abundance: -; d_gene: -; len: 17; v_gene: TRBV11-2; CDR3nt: TGTGCCAGCAGCCCCCGTGGGGGAGTTTTCTCTGGAAACACCATATATTTT; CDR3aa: CASSPRGGVFSGNTIYF
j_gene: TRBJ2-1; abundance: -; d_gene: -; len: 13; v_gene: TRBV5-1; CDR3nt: TGCGCCAGCAGCTTGGTGCCGGGGAATGAGCAGTTCTTC; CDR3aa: CASSLVPGNEQFF
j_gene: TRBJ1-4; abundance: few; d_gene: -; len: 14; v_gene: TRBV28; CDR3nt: TGTGCCAGCAGTTTAGGACAGCCTAATGAAAAACTGTTTTTT; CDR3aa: CASSLGQPNEKLFF
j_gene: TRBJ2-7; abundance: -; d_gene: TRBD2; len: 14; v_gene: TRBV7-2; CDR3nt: TGTGCCAGCAGCCCAGCCGGGACTAGGGACGAGCAGTACTTC; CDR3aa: CASSPAGTRDEQYF
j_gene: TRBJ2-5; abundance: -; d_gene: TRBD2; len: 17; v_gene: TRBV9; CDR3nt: TGTGCCAGCAGCGTAGAAGGACTAGCGGGAGGGCTAGAGACCCAGTACTTC; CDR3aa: CASSVEGLAGGLETQYF
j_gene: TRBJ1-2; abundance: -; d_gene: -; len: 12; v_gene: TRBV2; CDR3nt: TGTGCCAGCAGTGAAAAGGGGTATGGCTACACCTTC; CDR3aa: CASSEKGYGYTF
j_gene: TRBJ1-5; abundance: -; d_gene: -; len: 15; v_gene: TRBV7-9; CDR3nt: TGTGCCAGCAGCTTAGTTCCGAATAGCAATCAGCCCCAGCATTTT; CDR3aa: CASSLVPNSNQPQHF
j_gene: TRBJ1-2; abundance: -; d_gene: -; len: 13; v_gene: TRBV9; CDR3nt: TGTGCCAGCAGCCTTCGACAGAACTATGGCTACACCTTC; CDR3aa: CASSLRQNYGYTF
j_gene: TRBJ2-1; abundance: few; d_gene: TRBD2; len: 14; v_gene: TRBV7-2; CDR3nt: TGTGCCAGCAGCTCCCTTAGCGGGGTCAATGAGCAGTTCTTC; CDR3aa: CASSSLSGVNEQFF
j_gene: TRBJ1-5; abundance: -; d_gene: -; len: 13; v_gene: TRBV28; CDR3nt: TGTGCCAGCAGTACCAATAGCAATCAGCCCCAGCATTTT; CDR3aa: CASSTNSNQPQHF
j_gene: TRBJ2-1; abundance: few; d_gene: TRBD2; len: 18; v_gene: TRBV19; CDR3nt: TGTGCCAGTAGTACCGAAGGGGCTAGCGGGATCTCCTACAATGAGCAGTTCTTC; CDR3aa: CASSTEGASGISYNEQFF
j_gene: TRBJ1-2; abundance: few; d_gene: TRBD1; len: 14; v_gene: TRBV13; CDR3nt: TGTGCCAGCAGCTTAGTACAGGGGAAGGATGGCTACACCTTC; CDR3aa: CASSLVQGKDGYTF
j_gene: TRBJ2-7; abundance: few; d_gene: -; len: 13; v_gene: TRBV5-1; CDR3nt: TGCGCCAGCAGGGAGGTCAGAGCCTACGAGCAGTACTTC; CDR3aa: CASREVRAYEQYF
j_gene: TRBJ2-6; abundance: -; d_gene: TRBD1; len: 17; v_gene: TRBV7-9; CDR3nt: TGTGCCAGCAGGACAGGGGTGGTTCGCTCTGGGGCCAACGTCCTGACTTTC; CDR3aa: CASRTGVVRSGANVLTF
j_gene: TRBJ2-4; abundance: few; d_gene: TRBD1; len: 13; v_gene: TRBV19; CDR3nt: TGTGCCAGTAGCGGACAGGTAGTAAACATTCAGTACTTC; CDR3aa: CASSGQVVNIQYF
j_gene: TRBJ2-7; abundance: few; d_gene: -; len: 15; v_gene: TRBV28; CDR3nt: TGTGCCAGCAGTTCTCAGGGGTATGGCTCCTACGAGCAGTACTTC; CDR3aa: CASSSQGYGSYEQYF
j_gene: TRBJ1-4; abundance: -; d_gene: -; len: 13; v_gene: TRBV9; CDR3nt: TGTGCCAGCAGCGCTCCGGGGAATGAAAAACTGTTTTTT; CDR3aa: CASSAPGNEKLFF
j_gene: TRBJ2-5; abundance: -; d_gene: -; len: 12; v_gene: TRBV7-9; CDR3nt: TGTGCCAGCAGCTTCGGGAGAGAGACCCAGTACTTC; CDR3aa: CASSFGRETQYF
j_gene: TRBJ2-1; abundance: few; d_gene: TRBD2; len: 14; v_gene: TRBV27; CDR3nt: TGTGCCAGCAGTTTACTCGGACTAGAGTCTGAGCAGTTCTTC; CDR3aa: CASSLLGLESEQFF
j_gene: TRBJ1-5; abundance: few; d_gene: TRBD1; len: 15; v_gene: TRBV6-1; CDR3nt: TGTGCCAGCAGTGAAGTACAGGGGAGCAATCAGCCCCAGCATTTT; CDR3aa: CASSEVQGSNQPQHF
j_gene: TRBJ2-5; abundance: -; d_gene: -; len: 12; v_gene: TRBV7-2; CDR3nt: TGTGCCAGCAGCTTCCGGGGCGAGACCCAGTACTTC; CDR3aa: CASSFRGETQYF
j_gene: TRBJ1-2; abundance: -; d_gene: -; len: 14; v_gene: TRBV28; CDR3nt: TGTGCCAGCCATACTCGCACAGGATTCTATGGCTACACCTTC; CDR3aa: CASHTRTGFYGYTF
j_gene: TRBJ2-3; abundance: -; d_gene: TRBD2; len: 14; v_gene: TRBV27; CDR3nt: TGTGCCAGCAGTTACGGGAGGGGGGCAGATACGCAGTATTTT; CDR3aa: CASSYGRGADTQYF
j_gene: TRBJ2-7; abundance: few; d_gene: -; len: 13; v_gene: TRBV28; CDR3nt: TGTGCCAGCAGTTTGCCCCTTAACTACGAGCAGTACTTC; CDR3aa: CASSLPLNYEQYF
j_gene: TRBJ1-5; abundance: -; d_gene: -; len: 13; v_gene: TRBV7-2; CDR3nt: TGTGCCAGCGCCCGGGACACAAATCAGCCCCAGCATTTT; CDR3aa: CASARDTNQPQHF
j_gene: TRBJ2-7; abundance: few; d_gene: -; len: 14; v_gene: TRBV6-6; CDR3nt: TGTGCCAGCAGTTACTCTAGTAACGGCTACGAGCAGTACTTC; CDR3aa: CASSYSSNGYEQYF
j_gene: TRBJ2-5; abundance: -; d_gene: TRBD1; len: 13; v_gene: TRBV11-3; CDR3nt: TGTGCCAGCAGCACGGGACAGTGGGAGACCCAGTACTTC; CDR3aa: CASSTGQWETQYF
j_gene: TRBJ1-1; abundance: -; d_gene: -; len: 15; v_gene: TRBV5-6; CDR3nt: TGTGCCAGCAGCTCTGCGACAGGAGGAAACACTGAAGCTTTCTTT; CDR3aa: CASSSATGGNTEAFF
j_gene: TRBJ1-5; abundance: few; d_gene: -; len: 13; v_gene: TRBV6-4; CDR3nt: TGTGCCAGCAGTGCCGAGGAGAATCAGCCCCAGCATTTT; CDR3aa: CASSAEENQPQHF
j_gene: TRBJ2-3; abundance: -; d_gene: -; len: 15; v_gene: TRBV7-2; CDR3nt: TGTGCCAGCAGCTATTTAGCGGCTAGCACAGATACGCAGTATTTT; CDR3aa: CASSYLAASTDTQYF
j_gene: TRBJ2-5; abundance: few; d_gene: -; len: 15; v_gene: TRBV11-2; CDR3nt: TGTGCCAGCAGCCCGTCTGGCAGGGCGGTTGAGACCCAGTACTTC; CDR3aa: CASSPSGRAVETQYF
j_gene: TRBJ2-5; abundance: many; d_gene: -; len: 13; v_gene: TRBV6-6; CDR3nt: TGTGCCAGCAGCCACTGGGGTGTGGAGACCCAGTACTTC; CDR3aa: CASSHWGVETQYF
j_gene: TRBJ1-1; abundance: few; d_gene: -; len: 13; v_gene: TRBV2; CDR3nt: TGTGCCAGCAGTGTAAGGGAGGGCACTGAAGCTTTCTTT; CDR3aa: CASSVREGTEAFF
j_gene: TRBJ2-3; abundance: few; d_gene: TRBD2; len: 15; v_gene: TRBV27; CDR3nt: TGTGCCAGCAGTTTTAGCGGGAGTGGAACAGATACGCAGTATTTT; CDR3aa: CASSFSGSGTDTQYF
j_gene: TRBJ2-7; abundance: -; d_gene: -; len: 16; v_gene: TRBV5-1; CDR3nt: TGCGCCAGCAGCCGAACCGGGGGCGGGAGAACCTACGAGCAGTACTTC; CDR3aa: CASSRTGGGRTYEQYF
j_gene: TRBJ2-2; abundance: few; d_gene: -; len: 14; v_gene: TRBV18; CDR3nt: TGTGCCAGCTCACCACCTAGTAAGGCCGGGGAGCTGTTTTTT; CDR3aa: CASSPPSKAGELFF